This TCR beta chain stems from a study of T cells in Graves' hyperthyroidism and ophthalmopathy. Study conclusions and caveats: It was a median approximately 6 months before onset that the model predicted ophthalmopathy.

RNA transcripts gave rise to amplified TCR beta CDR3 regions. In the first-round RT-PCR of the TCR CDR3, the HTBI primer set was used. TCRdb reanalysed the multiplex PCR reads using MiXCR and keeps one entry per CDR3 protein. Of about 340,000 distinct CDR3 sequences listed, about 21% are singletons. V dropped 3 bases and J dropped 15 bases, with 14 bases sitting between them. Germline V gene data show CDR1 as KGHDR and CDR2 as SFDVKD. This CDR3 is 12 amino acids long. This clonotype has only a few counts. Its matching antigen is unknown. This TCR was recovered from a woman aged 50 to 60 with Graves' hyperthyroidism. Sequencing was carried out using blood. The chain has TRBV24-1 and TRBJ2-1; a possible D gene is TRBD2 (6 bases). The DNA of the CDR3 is TGTGCCACCAGTGATCGGGACTCCGGCCGGTTCTTC. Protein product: CATSDRDSGRFF.